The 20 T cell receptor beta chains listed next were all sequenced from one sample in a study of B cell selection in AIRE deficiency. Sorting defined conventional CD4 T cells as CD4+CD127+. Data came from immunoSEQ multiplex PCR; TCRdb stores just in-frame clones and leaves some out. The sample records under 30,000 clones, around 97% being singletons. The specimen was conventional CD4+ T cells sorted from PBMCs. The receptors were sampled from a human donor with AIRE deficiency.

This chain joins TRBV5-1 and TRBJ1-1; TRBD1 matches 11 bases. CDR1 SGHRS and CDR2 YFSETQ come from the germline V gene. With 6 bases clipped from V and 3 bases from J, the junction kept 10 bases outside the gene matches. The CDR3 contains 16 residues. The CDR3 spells CASTRTGGAGDTEAFF. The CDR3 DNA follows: TGCGCCAGCACCAGGACAGGGGGCGCGGGGGACACTGAAGCTTTCTTT. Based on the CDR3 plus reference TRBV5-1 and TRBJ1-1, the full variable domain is KAGVTQTPRYLIKTRGQQVTLSCSPISGHRSVSWYQQTPGQGLQFLFEYFSETQRNKGNFPGRFSGRQFSNSRSEMNVSTLELGDSALYLCASTRTGGAGDTEAFFGQGTRLTVV.

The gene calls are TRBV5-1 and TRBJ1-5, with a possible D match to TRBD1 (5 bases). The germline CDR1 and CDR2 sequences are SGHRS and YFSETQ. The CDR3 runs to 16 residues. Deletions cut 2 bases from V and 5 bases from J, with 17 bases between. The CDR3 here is CASSLGFPRGDQPQHF. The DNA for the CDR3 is TGCGCCAGCAGCTTAGGGTTTCCCCGAGGGGATCAGCCCCAGCATTTT.

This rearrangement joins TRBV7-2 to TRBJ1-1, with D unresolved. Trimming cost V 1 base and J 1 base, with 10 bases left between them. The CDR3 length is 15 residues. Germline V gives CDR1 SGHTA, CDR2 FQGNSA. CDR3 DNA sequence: TGTGCCAGCAGCTTAGGTTCCAGACGGAACACTGAAGCTTTCTTT. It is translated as CASSLGSRRNTEAFF.

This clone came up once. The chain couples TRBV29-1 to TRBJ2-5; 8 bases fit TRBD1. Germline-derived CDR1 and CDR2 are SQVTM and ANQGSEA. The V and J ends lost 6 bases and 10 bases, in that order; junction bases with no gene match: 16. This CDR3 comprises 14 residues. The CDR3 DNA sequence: TGCAGCGTAGACCGGACAGGGACAAGAGAGGTCCAGTACTTC. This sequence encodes CSVDRTGTREVQYF.

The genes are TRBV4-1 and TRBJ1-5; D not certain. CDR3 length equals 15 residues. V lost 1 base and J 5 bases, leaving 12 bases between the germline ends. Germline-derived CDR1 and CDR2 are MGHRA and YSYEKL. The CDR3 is CASSQVAQAYQPQHF. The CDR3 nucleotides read TGCGCCAGCAGCCAAGTCGCGCAGGCGTATCAGCCCCAGCATTTT.

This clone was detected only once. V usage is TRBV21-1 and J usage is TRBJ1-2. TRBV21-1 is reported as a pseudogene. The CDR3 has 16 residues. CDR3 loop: CASPTIPGPWGYGYTF. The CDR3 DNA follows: TGTGCCAGCCCAACAATTCCGGGGCCATGGGGGTATGGCTACACCTTC.

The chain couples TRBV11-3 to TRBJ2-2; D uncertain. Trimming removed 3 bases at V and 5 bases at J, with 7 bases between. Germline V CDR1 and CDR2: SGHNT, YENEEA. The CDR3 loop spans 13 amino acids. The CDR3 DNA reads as TGTGCCAGCAGCTTGGGCATTACCGGGGAGCTGTTTTTT. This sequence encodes CASSLGITGELFF.

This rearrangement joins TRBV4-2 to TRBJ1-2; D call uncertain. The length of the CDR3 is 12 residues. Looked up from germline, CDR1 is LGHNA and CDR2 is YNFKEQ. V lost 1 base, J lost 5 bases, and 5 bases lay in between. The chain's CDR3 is CASSQAIYGYTF. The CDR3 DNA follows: TGTGCCAGCAGCCAAGCGATATATGGCTACACCTTC.

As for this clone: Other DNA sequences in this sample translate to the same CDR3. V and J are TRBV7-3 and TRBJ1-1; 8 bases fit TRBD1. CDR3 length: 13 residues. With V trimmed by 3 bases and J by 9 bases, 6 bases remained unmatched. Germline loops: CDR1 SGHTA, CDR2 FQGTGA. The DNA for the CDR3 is TGTGCCAGCAGCTTTTCTCGGACAGGGCAAGCTTTCTTT. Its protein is CASSFSRTGQAFF.

The CDR3: CASSRGGTSSVTQYF. The CDR3 DNA follows: TGCGCCAGCAGCCGGGGGGGGACTAGTTCAGTTACGCAGTATTTT. The chain employs TRBV4-3 and TRBJ2-3; 8 positions agree with TRBD2. The J segment lost 8 bases and the V segment lost 4 bases, leaving 11 bases of the junction unmatched. Germline CDR1 and CDR2: LGHNA and YSLEER. The CDR3 has 15 amino acids.

The DNA for the CDR3 is TGTGCCAGCACGGGGGACACCGGGGAGCTGTTTTTT. It translates to CASTGDTGELFF. The genes are TRBV25-1 and TRBJ2-2, with a weak D call TRBD2 (6 bases). Germline CDR1 and CDR2: MGHDK and SYGVNS. The CDR3 loop spans 12 amino acids. V lost 7 bases and J lost 3, with 6 bases in between.

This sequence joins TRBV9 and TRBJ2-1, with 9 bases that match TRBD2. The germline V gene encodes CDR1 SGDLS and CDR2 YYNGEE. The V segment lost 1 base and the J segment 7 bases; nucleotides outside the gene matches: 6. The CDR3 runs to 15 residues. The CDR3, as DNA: TGTGCCAGCAGCGTAAACCCTAGCGGGACAAATGAGCAGTTCTTC. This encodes CASSVNPSGTNEQFF.

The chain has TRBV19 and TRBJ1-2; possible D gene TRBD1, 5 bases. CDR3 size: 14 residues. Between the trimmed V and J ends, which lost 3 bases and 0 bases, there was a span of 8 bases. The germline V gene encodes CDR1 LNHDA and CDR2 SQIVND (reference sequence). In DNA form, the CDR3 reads TGTGCCAGTAGTATCGGCAGGGCTAACTATGGCTACACCTTC. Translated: CASSIGRANYGYTF.

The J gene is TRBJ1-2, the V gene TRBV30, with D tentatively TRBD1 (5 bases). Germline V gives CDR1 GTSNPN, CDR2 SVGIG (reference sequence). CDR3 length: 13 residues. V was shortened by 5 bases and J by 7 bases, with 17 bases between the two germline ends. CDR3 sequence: CAWLPGQGAGYTF. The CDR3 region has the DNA TGTGCCTGGTTGCCGGGGCAGGGTGCTGGCTACACCTTC.

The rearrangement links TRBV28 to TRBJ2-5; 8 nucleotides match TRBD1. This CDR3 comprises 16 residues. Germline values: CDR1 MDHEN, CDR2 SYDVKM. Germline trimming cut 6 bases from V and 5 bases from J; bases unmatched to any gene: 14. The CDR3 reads CASSSLPQGARETQYF. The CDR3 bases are TGTGCCAGCAGCTCCCTGCCCCAGGGGGCGCGGGAGACCCAGTACTTC.

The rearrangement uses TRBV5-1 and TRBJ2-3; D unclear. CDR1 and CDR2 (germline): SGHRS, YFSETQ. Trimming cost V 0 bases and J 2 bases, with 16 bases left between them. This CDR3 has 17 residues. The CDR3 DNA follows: TGCGCCAGCAGCTTGGGGTTCCGTGCAGGTTCCACAGATACGCAGTATTTT. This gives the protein CASSLGFRAGSTDTQYF.

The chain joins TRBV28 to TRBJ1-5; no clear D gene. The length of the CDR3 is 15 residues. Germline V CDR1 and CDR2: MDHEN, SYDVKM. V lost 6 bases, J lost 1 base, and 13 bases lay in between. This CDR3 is CASRRTPISNQPQHF. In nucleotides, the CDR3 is TGTGCCAGCAGGCGGACGCCCATAAGCAATCAGCCCCAGCATTTT.

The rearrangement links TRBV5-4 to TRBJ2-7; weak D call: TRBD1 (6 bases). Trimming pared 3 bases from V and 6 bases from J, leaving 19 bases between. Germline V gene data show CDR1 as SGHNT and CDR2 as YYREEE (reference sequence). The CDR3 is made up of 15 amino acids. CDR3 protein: CASSWAGQGTIEQYF. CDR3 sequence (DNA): TGTGCCAGCAGCTGGGCCGGGCAGGGGACGATCGAGCAGTACTTC.

The CDR3 DNA follows: TGTGCCACCAGCAGAGATCAAGTGGGGGCCGATACGCAGTATTTT. It codes for CATSRDQVGADTQYF. J is TRBJ2-3 and V is TRBV15; a weak D match, TRBD1 (6 bases). Germline V gene sequence: CDR1 LNHNV, CDR2 YYDKDF (reference sequence). The length of the CDR3 is 15 residues. Trimming stripped 0 bases from V and 6 bases from J, with 13 bases between. Variable domain in full (rest from reference TRBV15 and TRBJ2-3): DAMVIQNPRYQVTQFGKPVTLSCSQTLNHNVMYWYQQKSSQAPKLLFHYYDKDFNNEADTPDNFQSRRPNTSFCFLDIRSPGLGDTAMYLCATSRDQVGADTQYFGPGTRLTVL.

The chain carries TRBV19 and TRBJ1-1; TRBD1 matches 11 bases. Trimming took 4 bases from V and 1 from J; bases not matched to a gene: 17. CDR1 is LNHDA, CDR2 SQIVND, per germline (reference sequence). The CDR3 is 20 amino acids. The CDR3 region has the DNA TGTGCCAGTAGTAACGACCTCAACCGGGACAGGGGGGAGGGGAACACTGAAGCTTTCTTT. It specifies CASSNDLNRDRGEGNTEAFF.